What follows describes a single T cell receptor (beta chain). No antigen is known for it. These data are taken from a study of cytomegalovirus exposure and HLA in healthy donors. Study at large: A previous analysis identified approximately 120 million unique TCR beta sequences derived from around 180 million T cells.

Vbeta (60) and Jbeta (13) primers were used in the PCR. Sequencing used immunoSEQ multiplex PCR; TCRdb keeps in-frame clones, though not all of them. The sample lists about 160,000 clones; just under 80% were seen once. Trimming took 4 bases from V and 2 from J, leaving 11 bases between them. The germline V gene encodes CDR1 SGHTA and CDR2 FQGNSA. The CDR3 is 14 amino acids. General study findings and limits: The classifier was said to identify cytomegalovirus status with high specificity and sensitivity. TCR beta chains associated with HLA were, in a later analysis, more clonally expanded than equally common others. Some highly shared sequence variants likely arose as a pipeline artifact.

The sequenced sample was PBMCs. This sequence originates from a man younger than 35 in good health and CMV-seropositive. The chain links TRBV7-2 to TRBJ1-1, with D maybe TRBD1 (5 bases). The CDR3 sequence: CASSSLGLNTEAFF. The DNA of the CDR3 is TGTGCCAGCAGCTCTCTGGGACTTAACACTGAAGCTTTCTTT.